This T cell receptor (beta chain) was observed in a study of shared clonotypes between healthy human individuals (dated by TCRdb to between 2020 and 2021). For context, the study as a whole: Two women and a few men aged 18 to 49 years were included in the cohort. Each donor's leukapheresis produced roughly between roughly 0.94 and 9.5 billion PBMCs. To increase sequencing depth and limit assay-specific biases, TCR repertoire library preparation and sequencing were carried out by different laboratories using diverse techniques. For each donor, CD4 naive and CD4 memory were each given three plates, CD8 naive was given two plates, and CD8 memory was given one plate. The study deeply sequenced blood TCR repertoires of five healthy adults to estimate repertoire size and the extent of clonotype sharing between individuals. Summary of the overall study and its limitations: Compared with non-shared clonotypes, the clonotypes found in all four sorted-subset donors had higher generation probabilities. Pairwise subsampling indicated that sequencing depth was expected to affect the degree of clonotype sharing among donors. Rarefaction of sorted-subset datasets indicated incomplete sequencing despite the large sequencing depth. The small number of donors limited the genetic and exposure-history diversity represented. About 5% of naive CD4, 3.5% of naive CD8, approximately 2% of memory CD4, and more than 0.35% of memory CD8 clonotypes were shared across a few donors. Sampling was limited to blood, and TCR repertoires in tissue likely differ from TCR repertoires in blood. Naive subsets generally had larger estimated clonotype richness than memory subsets.

Using the deep immunoSEQ assay, TCR CDR3 regions were amplified from genomic DNA by multiplex PCR. Extracted genomic DNA from each cell subset was distributed evenly across all wells of several immunoSEQ 96-well plates, and each plate was treated as a replicate. Each replicate PCR for sorted subsets received about 0.2 ug genomic DNA, equal to about 30,000 T cell genomes. Purified libraries were quantified with a Qubit 3.0 fluorometer, sized on a Bioanalyzer 2100, and re-quantified with the KAPA Library Quantification kit. Every immunoSEQ 96-well plate was sequenced on a dedicated single-read 150-cycle Illumina NextSeq 550 flow cell. As for the authors' bioinformatics: Because the immunoSEQ output held only junctional sequences and lacked quality scores, the filtering could not match the filtering applied to full-length reads. To assign V/J genes and CDR3, sequences were annotated against IMGT germline references using PyIR, a Python wrapper for IgBLAST v1.9. Reads were filtered out if the reads had weak V/J assignments (E-value above 1e-6), no CDR3, stop codons, out-of-frame junctions, or ambiguous translated residues. V3J clonotypes were defined by identical inferred V gene, J gene, and CDR3 amino acid sequence. Percentage overlap between repertoires was calculated by dividing the number of shared unique clonotypes by the size of the smaller repertoire. Richness of each repertoire was evaluated using RTK rarefaction, the Chao1 estimator, and Recon v2.1 estimates of unobserved clonotypes. OLGA was used to compute generation probabilities for all TCRbeta clonotypes that the gDNA method yielded from several donors. TCRdb's version of the immuneACCESS table is confined to in-frame rearrangements and falls short of the full clone set. An unresolved V gene accounts for under half of the shortfall where checked; the remainder is of unknown origin. Clonal size and the V and J genes are those of that table, whereas D and trimming came from the DNA. In all, the sample holds some 2.1 million clones, and 85% to 95% of those were seen once. Approximately 1.6% of the sample is held by the ten biggest clonotypes.

Details on this clone: No antigen is known for it. No base quality values were provided; no much bigger clone lies one nucleotide off.

Here V drops 5 bases and J drops 7 bases, and the junction holds 11 bases not matched to any gene. CDR1 MNHEY and CDR2 SVGAGI are derived from the germline V gene. From its cysteine to its phenylalanine, the CDR3 spans 15 amino acids. Solely the CDR3 DNA is kept, with 45 bases framed from the first base. CD8 naive samples were CD45RO-negative cells positively selected for CCR7, giving a CD45RA+CCR7+ population that excluded TemRA cells. Donors were healthy HIV-negative adults with no recently reported acute infections or vaccinations. All donors were Caucasian adults living in Nashville, Tennessee, USA. After blood collection by leukapheresis, PBMCs were isolated using Ficoll-Histopaque density gradient centrifugation and then cryopreserved in the vapor phase of liquid nitrogen. Analytical flow cytometry was used to check the purity and quantity of every magnetically sorted T cell population. Genomic DNA was isolated from every sorted fraction and measured by UV absorbance on a Nanodrop 2000c.

The sequence was collected from a young man in good health. Some clones in this sample may be carry-over from other donors' samples. Sequencing used naive CD8+ T cells from PBMCs. Interpreted using the paper, the cell subset or site label stands for: CD45RA+CCR7+. This chain joins TRBV6-5 to TRBJ1-2; 9 bases in the junction line up with TRBD1. The DNA reads as follows: TGTGCCAGCAGTATCGCCCGTGGGACAGGGCTTGGCTACACCTTC. Its product reads: CASSIARGTGLGYTF.